This T cell receptor beta chain was documented in a study of spatial heterogeneity in lung cancer. TCRdb redid the calling of the 5' RACE reads with MiXCR, one entry per CDR3 protein. The repertoire holds more than 45,000 distinct CDR3 sequences, less than 5.5% seen once, with 11% in the top ten. The time point is: sample taken at primary tumor resection. From tumor, nontumor lung or frozen PBMC, whole RNA was taken unsorted for sequencing. The donor group consisted of under 95 patients who had untreated, early-stage non-small cell lung cancer. This clonotype was found a few times. The source is a male donor with early-stage non-small cell lung cancer. Sample: PBMCs, taken at surgery.

The CDR3 nucleotides read TGTGCCAGCAGCCAAGAACTGGAGGATGAGCAGTTCTTC. This encodes CASSQELEDEQFF. V is TRBV3-1 and J is TRBJ2-1, with a tentative D call TRBD2 (5 bases). Trimming pared 0 bases from V and 8 bases from J, leaving 8 bases between. Germline lookup yields CDR1 LGHDT and CDR2 YNNKEL (reference sequence). This CDR3 spans 13 amino acids.